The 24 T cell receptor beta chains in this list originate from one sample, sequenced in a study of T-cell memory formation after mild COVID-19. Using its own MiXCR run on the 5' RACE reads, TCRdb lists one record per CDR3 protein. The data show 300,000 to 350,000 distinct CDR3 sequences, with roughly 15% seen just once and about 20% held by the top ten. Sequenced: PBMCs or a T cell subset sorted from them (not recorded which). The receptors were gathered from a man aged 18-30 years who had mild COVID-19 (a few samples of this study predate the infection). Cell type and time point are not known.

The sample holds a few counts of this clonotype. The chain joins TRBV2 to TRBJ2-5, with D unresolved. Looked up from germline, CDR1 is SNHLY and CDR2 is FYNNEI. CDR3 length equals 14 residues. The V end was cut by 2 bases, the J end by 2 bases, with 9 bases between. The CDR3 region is CASSEWSEQETQYF. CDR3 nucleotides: TGTGCCAGCAGTGAATGGTCAGAACAAGAGACCCAGTACTTC.

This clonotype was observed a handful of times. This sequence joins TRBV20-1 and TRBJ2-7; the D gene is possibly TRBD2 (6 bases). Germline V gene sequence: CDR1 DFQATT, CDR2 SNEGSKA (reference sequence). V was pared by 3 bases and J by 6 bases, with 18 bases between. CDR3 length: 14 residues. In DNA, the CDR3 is TGCAGTGCTAGGATCGGCGGGGAGCCGGGCGAGCAGTACTTC. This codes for CSARIGGEPGEQYF.

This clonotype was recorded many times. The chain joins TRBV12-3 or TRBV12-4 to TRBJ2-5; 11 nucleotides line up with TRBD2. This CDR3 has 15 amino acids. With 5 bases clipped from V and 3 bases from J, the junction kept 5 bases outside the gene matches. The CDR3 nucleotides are TGTGCCAGCAGTGCGTGGGGACTAGCGGAAGAGACCCAGTACTTC. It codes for CASSAWGLAEETQYF.

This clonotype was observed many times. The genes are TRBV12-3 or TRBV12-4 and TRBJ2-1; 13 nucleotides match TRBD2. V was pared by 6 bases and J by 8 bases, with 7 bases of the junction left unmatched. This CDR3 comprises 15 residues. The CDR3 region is CASSLTGLAGYEQFF. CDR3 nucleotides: TGTGCCAGCAGCTTAACGGGACTAGCGGGGTATGAGCAGTTCTTC.

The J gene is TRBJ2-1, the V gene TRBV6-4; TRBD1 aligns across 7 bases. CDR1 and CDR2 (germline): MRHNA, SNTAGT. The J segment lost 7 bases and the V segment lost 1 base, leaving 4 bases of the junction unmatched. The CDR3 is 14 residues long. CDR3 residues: CASSDYAGGNEQFF. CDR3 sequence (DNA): TGTGCCAGCAGTGACTATGCAGGGGGAAATGAGCAGTTCTTC.

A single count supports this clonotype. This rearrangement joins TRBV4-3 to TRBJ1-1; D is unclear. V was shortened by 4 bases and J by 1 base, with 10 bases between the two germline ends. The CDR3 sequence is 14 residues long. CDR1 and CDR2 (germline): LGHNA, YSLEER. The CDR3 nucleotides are TGCGCCAGCAGCCCCCTAGGTGGGAACACTGAAGCTTTCTTT. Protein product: CASSPLGGNTEAFF.

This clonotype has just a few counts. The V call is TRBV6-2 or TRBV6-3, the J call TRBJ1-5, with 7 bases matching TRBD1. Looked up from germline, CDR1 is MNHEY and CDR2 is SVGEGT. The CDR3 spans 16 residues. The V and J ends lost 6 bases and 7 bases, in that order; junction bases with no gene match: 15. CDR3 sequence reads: CASRPTRQGLLQPQHF. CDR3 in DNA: TGTGCCAGCAGACCGACGAGACAGGGTTTGCTCCAGCCCCAGCATTTT.

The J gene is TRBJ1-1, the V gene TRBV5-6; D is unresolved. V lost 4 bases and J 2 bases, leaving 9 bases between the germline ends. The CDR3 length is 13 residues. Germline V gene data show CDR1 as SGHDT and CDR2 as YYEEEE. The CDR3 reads CASSKKSNTEAFF. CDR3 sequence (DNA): TGTGCCAGCAGCAAGAAGTCAAACACTGAAGCTTTCTTT.

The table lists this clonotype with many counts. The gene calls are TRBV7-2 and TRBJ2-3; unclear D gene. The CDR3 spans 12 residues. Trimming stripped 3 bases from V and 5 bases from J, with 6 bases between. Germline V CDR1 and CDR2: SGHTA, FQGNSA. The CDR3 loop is CASSFLRDTQYF. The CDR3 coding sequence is TGTGCCAGCAGCTTCCTAAGAGATACGCAGTATTTT.

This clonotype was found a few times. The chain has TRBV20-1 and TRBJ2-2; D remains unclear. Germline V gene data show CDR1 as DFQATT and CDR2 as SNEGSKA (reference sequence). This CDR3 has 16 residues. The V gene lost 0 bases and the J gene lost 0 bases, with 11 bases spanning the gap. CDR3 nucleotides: TGCAGTGCTAGAGATCGCAAATACTCGAACACCGGGGAGCTGTTTTTT. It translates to CSARDRKYSNTGELFF.

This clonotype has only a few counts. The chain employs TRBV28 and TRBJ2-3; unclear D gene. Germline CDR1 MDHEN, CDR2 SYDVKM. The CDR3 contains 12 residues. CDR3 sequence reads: CAIDGHTDTQYF. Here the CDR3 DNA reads TGTGCTATCGACGGGCACACAGATACGCAGTATTTT.

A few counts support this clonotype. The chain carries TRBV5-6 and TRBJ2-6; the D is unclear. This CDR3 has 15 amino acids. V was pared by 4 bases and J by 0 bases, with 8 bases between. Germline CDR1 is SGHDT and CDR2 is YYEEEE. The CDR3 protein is CASSPFSSGANVLTF. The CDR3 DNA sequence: TGTGCCAGCAGCCCGTTTAGCTCTGGGGCCAACGTCCTGACTTTC.

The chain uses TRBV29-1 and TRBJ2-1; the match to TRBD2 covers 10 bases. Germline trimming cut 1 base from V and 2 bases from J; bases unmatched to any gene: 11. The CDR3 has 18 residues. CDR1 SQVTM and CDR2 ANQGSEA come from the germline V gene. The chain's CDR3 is CSVEGGLAGEPPYNEQFF. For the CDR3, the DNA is TGCAGCGTTGAAGGTGGCCTAGCGGGGGAGCCCCCCTACAATGAGCAGTTCTTC.

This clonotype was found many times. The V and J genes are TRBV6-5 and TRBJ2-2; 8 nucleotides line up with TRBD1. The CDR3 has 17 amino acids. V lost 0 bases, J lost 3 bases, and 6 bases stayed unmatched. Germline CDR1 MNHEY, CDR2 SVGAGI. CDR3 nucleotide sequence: TGTGCCAGCAGTTACTCGTCAGGGGGCGCGGACACCGGGGAGCTGTTTTTT. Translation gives CASSYSSGGADTGELFF.

The CDR3 loop reads CASSRRQGQEKLFF. The CDR3 DNA reads TGCGCCAGCAGCCGCAGACAGGGACAAGAAAAACTGTTTTTT. V and J are TRBV5-1 and TRBJ1-4; 7 bases are shared with TRBD1. V lost 4 bases to trimming and J lost 8 bases; unmatched junction nucleotides: 8. The CDR3 extends over 14 amino acids. CDR1 and CDR2 (germline): SGHRS, YFSETQ.

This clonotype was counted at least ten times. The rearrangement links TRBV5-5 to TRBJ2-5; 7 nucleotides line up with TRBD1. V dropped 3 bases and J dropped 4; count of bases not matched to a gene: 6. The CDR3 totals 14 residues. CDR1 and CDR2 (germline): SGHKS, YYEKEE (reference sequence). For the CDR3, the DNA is TGTGCCAGCAGCTATCAGACAGGGCGAGAGACCCAGTACTTC. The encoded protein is CASSYQTGRETQYF.

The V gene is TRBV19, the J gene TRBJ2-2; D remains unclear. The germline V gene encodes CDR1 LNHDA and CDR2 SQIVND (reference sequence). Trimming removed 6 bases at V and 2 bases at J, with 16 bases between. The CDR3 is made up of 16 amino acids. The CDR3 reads CASSPAWAHNTGELFF. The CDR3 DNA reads TGTGCCAGTAGCCCCGCTTGGGCCCACAACACCGGGGAGCTGTTTTTT.

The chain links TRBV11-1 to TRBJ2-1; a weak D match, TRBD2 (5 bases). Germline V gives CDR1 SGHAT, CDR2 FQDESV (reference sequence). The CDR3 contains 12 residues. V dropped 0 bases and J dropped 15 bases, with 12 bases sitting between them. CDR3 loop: CASSLADTRMFF. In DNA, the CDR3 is TGTGCCAGCAGCTTAGCGGATACTAGAATGTTCTTC.

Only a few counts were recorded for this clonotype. The CDR3: CATSDSPQETQYF. The CDR3 DNA reads TGTGCCACCAGTGATTCCCCCCAAGAGACCCAGTACTTC. V usage is TRBV24-1 and J usage is TRBJ2-5; D gene ambiguous. The germline V gene has CDR1 KGHDR and CDR2 SFDVKD. The CDR3 is 13 residues long. Trimming took off 2 bases at V and 1 base at J, with 4 bases between the two ends.

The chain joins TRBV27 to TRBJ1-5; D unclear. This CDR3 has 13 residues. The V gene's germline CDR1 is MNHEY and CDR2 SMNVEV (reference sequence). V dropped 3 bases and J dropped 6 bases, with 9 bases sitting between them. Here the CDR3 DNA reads TGTGCCAGCAGTTTCGGGCTCTCTCAGCCCCAGCATTTT. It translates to CASSFGLSQPQHF.

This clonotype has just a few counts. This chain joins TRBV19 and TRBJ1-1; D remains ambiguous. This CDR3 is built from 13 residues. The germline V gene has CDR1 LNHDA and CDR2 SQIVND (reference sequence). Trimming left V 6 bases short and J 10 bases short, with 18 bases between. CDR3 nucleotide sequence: TGTGCCAGTAGCACGCGTGGTGGGGTGGGAGCTTTCTTT. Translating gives CASSTRGGVGAFF.

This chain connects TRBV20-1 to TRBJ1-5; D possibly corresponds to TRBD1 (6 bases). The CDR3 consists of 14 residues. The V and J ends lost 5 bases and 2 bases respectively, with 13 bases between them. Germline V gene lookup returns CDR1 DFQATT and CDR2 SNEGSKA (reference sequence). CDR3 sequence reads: CSAGFGGRNQPQHF. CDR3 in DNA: TGCAGTGCTGGATTCGGGGGGCGCAATCAGCCCCAGCATTTT.

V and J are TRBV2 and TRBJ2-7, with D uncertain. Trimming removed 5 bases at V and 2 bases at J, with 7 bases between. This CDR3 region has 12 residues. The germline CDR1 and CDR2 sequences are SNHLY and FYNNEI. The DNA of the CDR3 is TGTGCCAGCAGTCCAAGGGCCTACGAGCAGTACGTC. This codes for CASSPRAYEQYV.

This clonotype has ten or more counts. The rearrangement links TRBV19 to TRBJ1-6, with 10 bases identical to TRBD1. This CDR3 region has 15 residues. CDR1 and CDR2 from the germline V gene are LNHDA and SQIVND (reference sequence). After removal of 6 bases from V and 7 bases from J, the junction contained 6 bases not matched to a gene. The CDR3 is CASSPTGGRNSPLHF. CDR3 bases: TGTGCCAGTAGCCCGACAGGGGGCCGGAATTCACCCCTCCACTTT.